This T cell receptor beta chain emerged from a study of T-cell memory formation after mild COVID-19. CDR3 size: 15 residues. The ends were cut back, 7 bases at V and 1 base at J, with 16 bases in the middle. The germline V gene encodes CDR1 LGHNA and CDR2 YNFKEQ. Using its own MiXCR run on the 5' RACE reads, TCRdb lists one record per CDR3 protein. The sample lists over 450,000 distinct CDR3 sequences, about a fifth occurring once. This clonotype was found a few times. The TCR originated in an adult woman who had mild COVID-19 (a few samples of this study predate the infection). Cell type and time point are not known. The rearrangement joins TRBV4-2 to TRBJ1-1; D unclear. Source material: PBMCs or a T cell subset sorted from them (not recorded which). CDR3 loop: CASKLVEEWNTEAFF. CDR3 sequence (DNA): TGTGCCAGCAAGTTGGTTGAAGAGTGGAACACTGAAGCTTTCTTT.